These 22 T cell receptor beta chains share one sample of origin, sequenced in a study of CD8+ T cells in alopecia areata. RNA, once extracted, was reverse transcribed into cDNA for use as the sequencing template. Using immunoSEQ multiplex PCR, the repertoire was profiled, and TCRdb retains in-frame clones only, with some absent. The table lists about 94,000 clones, around 71% of them singletons. Treatment specified: oral pan-JAK inhibitor, 5-10 mg twice daily. This material consisted of CD8+ T cells sorted from blood, taken between weeks 44 and 45, from a patient treated with tofacitinib. The origin of the receptors is a human donor with alopecia areata.

This rearrangement joins TRBV11-3 to TRBJ1-5, with D unresolved. Germline CDR1 and CDR2: SGHNT and YENEEA. The CDR3 has 12 residues. The ends were cut back, 5 bases at V and 4 bases at J, with 6 bases in the middle. Here the CDR3 DNA reads TGTGCCAGCAGCCTAGGGAATCAGCCCCAGCATTTT. Translation: CASSLGNQPQHF.

This chain connects TRBV5-6 to TRBJ2-5; 7 nucleotides agree with TRBD1. The CDR3 has 15 residues. The V segment lost 6 bases and the J segment 4 bases; nucleotides outside the gene matches: 12. Per germline, CDR1 SGHDT and CDR2 YYEEEE. This chain's CDR3 is CASTLSFTGVETQYF. CDR3 coding DNA: TGTGCCAGCACCCTGAGTTTTACAGGGGTAGAGACCCAGTACTTC.

The chain recombines TRBV7-3 with TRBJ1-1; D uncertain. The V and J ends lost 2 bases and 1 base respectively, with 5 bases between them. The CDR3 contains 13 residues. Looked up from germline, CDR1 is SGHTA and CDR2 is FQGTGA. The CDR3 here is CASSLYQNTEAFF. In DNA, the CDR3 is TGTGCCAGCAGCTTATACCAGAACACTGAAGCTTTCTTT.

This clone was picked up a small number of times. This chain uses TRBV30 with TRBJ2-2; the D is unclear. Germline CDR1 reads GTSNPN; CDR2 reads SVGIG (reference sequence). V was shortened by 2 bases and J by 0 bases, with 7 bases between the two germline ends. This CDR3 region has 14 residues. CDR3 nucleotides: TGTGCCTGGAGTCGGCGGACGAACACCGGGGAGCTGTTTTTT. This gives the protein CAWSRRTNTGELFF.

This clone has more than one count but fewer than ten. V gene TRBV29-1 combines with J gene TRBJ2-7, with 7 bases fitting TRBD2. J was trimmed by 3 bases and V by 3 bases; bases with no gene match: 5. Per germline, CDR1 SQVTM and CDR2 ANQGSEA. CDR3 length: 13 amino acids. CDR3 sequence (DNA): TGCAGCGTTGACTCGGGAGGTGGCTACGAGCAGTACTTC. This translates into CSVDSGGGYEQYF.

The V and J genes are TRBV6-1 and TRBJ1-5, with 11 bases fitting TRBD1. The CDR3 totals 15 residues. CDR1 is MNHNS, CDR2 SASEGT, per germline. With V trimmed by 2 bases and J by 6 bases, 3 bases remained unmatched. The CDR3 spells CASSERDRGVQPQHF. In DNA, the CDR3 is TGTGCCAGCAGTGAACGGGACAGGGGGGTTCAGCCCCAGCATTTT.

This clone was recorded once. This chain uses TRBV4-3 with TRBJ2-3; D is uncertain. The V gene lost 0 bases and the J gene lost 2 bases, with 12 bases spanning the gap. Germline V CDR1 and CDR2: LGHNA, YSLEER. The CDR3 length is 16 residues. The CDR3 loop reads CASSQDLGSFTDTQYF. CDR3 bases: TGCGCCAGCAGCCAAGACTTGGGCAGTTTCACAGATACGCAGTATTTT.

This CDR3 reads CASNDLWELYSNQPQHF. CDR3 sequence (DNA): TGTGCCAGTAATGATTTGTGGGAATTATATAGCAATCAGCCCCAGCATTTT. This rearrangement joins TRBV19 to TRBJ1-5; no clear D. The CDR3 length is 17 residues. Trimming took off 7 bases at V and 0 bases at J, with 19 bases between the two ends. Germline loops: CDR1 LNHDA, CDR2 SQIVND (reference sequence).

In its sample, this clone was seen a few times. The gene calls are TRBV7-9 and TRBJ1-4; D gene uncertain. Trimming removed 5 bases from V and 4 bases from J, with 11 bases in between. This CDR3 has 14 amino acids. Per germline, CDR1 SEHNR and CDR2 FQNEAQ (reference sequence). The CDR3 here is CASSLLSLNEKLFF. For the CDR3, the DNA is TGTGCCAGCAGCCTCCTATCTCTTAATGAAAAACTGTTTTTT.

This clone showed up just a few times. Different DNA sequences within this sample yield the same CDR3. The rearrangement uses TRBV7-9 and TRBJ2-7; 7 positions agree with TRBD1. V trimming: 5 bases; J trimming: 3 bases; junction bases outside the gene matches: 4. Germline CDR1 reads SEHNR; CDR2 reads FQNEAQ (reference sequence). The CDR3 sequence is 13 residues long. The CDR3 bases are TGTGCCAGCAGCCCGAGACAGGGCTACGAGCAGTACTTC. This sequence encodes CASSPRQGYEQYF.

V is TRBV29-1 and J is TRBJ1-1; D is undetermined. The CDR3 is 11 residues long. V shed 5 bases and J shed 8 bases, with 12 bases lying between them. CDR1 SQVTM and CDR2 ANQGSEA come from the germline V gene. The CDR3 sequence is CSVPWVGEAFF. The CDR3 region has the DNA TGCAGCGTTCCGTGGGTAGGCGAAGCTTTCTTT.

The gene calls are TRBV10-1 and TRBJ2-5, with a tentative D call TRBD2 (6 bases). V dropped 3 bases and J dropped 3 bases, with 14 bases sitting between them. The V gene's germline CDR1 is WNHNN and CDR2 SYGVQD (reference sequence). The CDR3 runs 15 residues. CDR3 DNA sequence: TGCGCCAGCAGTGAAGGGCAGGGAGGCGAAGAGACCCAGTACTTC. Its translation: CASSEGQGGEETQYF.

The rearrangement uses TRBV10-3 and TRBJ1-1; D not resolved. This CDR3 spans 13 amino acids. V shed 10 bases and J shed 1 base, with 13 bases lying between them. The germline V gene has CDR1 ENHRY and CDR2 SYGVKD. The CDR3 DNA reads as TGTGCCACCAAAGGGCGAGGGAACACTGAAGCTTTCTTT. Amino acids: CATKGRGNTEAFF.

Only one count was recorded for this clone. The chain carries TRBV9 and TRBJ2-3, with TRBD1 as a possible D gene (5 bases). Germline V gives CDR1 SGDLS, CDR2 YYNGEE. Deletions cut 1 base from V and 2 bases from J, with 8 bases between. The CDR3 contains 14 residues. This CDR3 is CASSVRQFTDTQYF. The CDR3 nucleotides read TGTGCCAGCAGCGTACGACAGTTCACAGATACGCAGTATTTT.

The chain employs TRBV7-6 and TRBJ2-2, with a tentative D call TRBD2 (5 bases). CDR1 SGHVS and CDR2 FNYEAQ come from the germline V gene. V was pared by 1 base and J by 2 bases, with 8 bases between. The CDR3 totals 15 residues. As DNA, the CDR3 is TGTGCCAGCAGCTTAGGGACTCTCAACACCGGGGAGCTGTTTTTT. This sequence encodes CASSLGTLNTGELFF.

The V call is TRBV30, the J call TRBJ1-1; D perhaps matches TRBD1 (5 bases). This CDR3 is 13 amino acids long. Trimming removed 4 bases at V and 4 bases at J, with 13 bases between. Germline CDR1 GTSNPN, CDR2 SVGIG (reference sequence). The DNA for the CDR3 is TGTGCCTGGAATCCCGGGGGTAGCACTGAAGCTTTCTTT. Protein sequence: CAWNPGGSTEAFF. Full variable domain (rest looked up from reference TRBV30 and TRBJ1-1): SQTIHQWPATLVQPVGSPLSLECTVEGTSNPNLYWYRQAAGRGLQLLFYSVGIGQISSEVPQNLSASRPQDRQFILSSKKLLLSDSGFYLCAWNPGGSTEAFFGQGTRLTVV.

As for this clone: Mismatch with germline at one junction end may stem from a read error. This chain uses TRBV30 with TRBJ2-7; D unclear. CDR1 is GTSNPN, CDR2 SVGIG, per germline (reference sequence). This CDR3 has 13 residues. CDR3 loop: CAWSAGRSYEQCF. Written as DNA, the CDR3 is TGTGCCTGGAGTGCAGGAAGATCTTACGAGCAGTGCTTC. The full variable domain, rest sourced from reference TRBV30 and TRBJ2-7, is SQTIHQWPATLVQPVGSPLSLECTVEGTSNPNLYWYRQAAGRGLQLLFYSVGIGQISSEVPQNLSASRPQDRQFILSSKKLLLSDSGFYLCAWSAGRSYEQCFGPGTRLTVT.

V usage is TRBV23-1 and J usage is TRBJ1-4; maybe TRBD1 (5 bases). TRBV23-1 is recorded as an ORF, its role being uncertain. The CDR3 sequence is 17 residues long. V was clipped by 0 bases and J by 5 bases, with 16 bases between them. The CDR3 bases are TGCGCCAGCAGTCAATCCCTCCTCGATAGGGGAAATGAAAAACTGTTTTTT. Amino acids: CASSQSLLDRGNEKLFF.

V usage is TRBV23-1 and J usage is TRBJ1-1; no clear D gene. TRBV23-1 is classed as an ORF, of uncertain function. Trimming pared 9 bases from V and 0 bases from J, leaving 20 bases between. This CDR3 spans 16 amino acids. The CDR3 nucleotides are TGCGCCAGGATCTCCGGGTCTTTTGACCTGAACACTGAAGCTTTCTTT. Amino acids: CARISGSFDLNTEAFF.

The V and J genes are TRBV29-1 and TRBJ1-1, with D unresolved. The CDR3 spans 12 residues. Per the germline V gene, CDR1 is SQVTM and CDR2 is ANQGSEA. V lost 7 bases, J lost 5 bases, and 14 bases lay in between. Here the CDR3 DNA reads TGCAGCGCCAAGTCAGCGTCAACTGAAGCTTTCTTT. Translating gives CSAKSASTEAFF.

The chain recombines TRBV30 with TRBJ1-3; D is uncertain. This CDR3 is 15 amino acids long. CDR1 GTSNPN and CDR2 SVGIG come from the germline V gene (reference sequence). The V and J ends lost 3 bases and 6 bases respectively, with 18 bases between them. The CDR3: CAWRGRRQWENTIYF. The CDR3 DNA reads TGTGCCTGGAGAGGCCGTCGGCAGTGGGAAAACACCATATATTTT. Filled out from reference TRBV30 and TRBJ1-3, the complete variable domain reads SQTIHQWPATLVQPVGSPLSLECTVEGTSNPNLYWYRQAAGRGLQLLFYSVGIGQISSEVPQNLSASRPQDRQFILSSKKLLLSDSGFYLCAWRGRRQWENTIYFGEGSWLTVV.

The chain joins TRBV7-2 to TRBJ1-1; 8 nucleotides line up with TRBD1. The trim removed 1 base at V and 3 bases at J, leaving 4 bases unmatched. This CDR3 contains 15 residues. Germline loops: CDR1 SGHTA, CDR2 FQGNSA. The CDR3 sequence: CASSLGQGIYTEAFF. CDR3 bases: TGTGCCAGCAGCTTAGGACAGGGGATTTACACTGAAGCTTTCTTT.